One and the same sample provided the 32 T cell receptor beta chains below, sequenced in a study of cytomegalovirus exposure and HLA in healthy donors. Primers: 60 Vbeta forward and 13 Jbeta reverse. Generated by immunoSEQ multiplex PCR, the TCRdb table keeps only in-frame clones and is missing some. The sample lists 150,000 to 200,000 clones; less than 90% were seen once. The sample taken for sequencing was PBMCs. These receptors were taken from a man aged 18-30 years in good health and CMV-seronegative.

The rearrangement links TRBV28 to TRBJ2-7; possibly TRBD1 for D (6 bases). V gave up 2 bases and J gave up 0 bases, with 8 bases separating them. Germline-derived CDR1 and CDR2 are MDHEN and SYDVKM. This CDR3 contains 14 residues. The CDR3 loop reads CASSLGDNSYEQYF. The DNA of the CDR3 is TGTGCCAGCAGTTTAGGGGACAACTCCTACGAGCAGTACTTC.

V and J are TRBV27 and TRBJ2-2; TRBD1 is a possible D gene (5 bases). The CDR3 has 15 amino acids. V gave up 5 bases and J gave up 3 bases, with 13 bases separating them. Germline assignment: CDR1 MNHEY and CDR2 SMNVEV (reference sequence). The CDR3 here is CASSPEDTYTGELFF. CDR3 DNA sequence: TGTGCCAGCAGTCCCGAGGACACCTACACCGGGGAGCTGTTTTTT.

The rearrangement links TRBV7-2 to TRBJ2-7, with D uncertain. Germline-derived CDR1 and CDR2 are SGHTA and FQGNSA. The CDR3 totals 15 residues. The germline V and J ends were trimmed by 0 bases and 6 bases, with 15 bases remaining between them. For the CDR3, the DNA is TGTGCCAGCAGCTTAGCGGGCACCACAAAAAGCGAGCAGTACTTC. It codes for CASSLAGTTKSEQYF.

This rearrangement joins TRBV20-1 to TRBJ2-1; D gene ambiguous. Trimming shortened V by 7 bases and J by 10 bases, and 11 bases separated the two germline ends. CDR3 size: 10 residues. The germline V gene encodes CDR1 DFQATT and CDR2 SNEGSKA (reference sequence). The CDR3: CSGLTGEQFF. CDR3 in DNA: TGCAGTGGACTCACCGGGGAGCAGTTCTTC.

This sequence joins TRBV15 and TRBJ2-1; TRBD1 aligns across 7 bases. Germline-derived CDR1 and CDR2 are LNHNV and YYDKDF (reference sequence). V shed 8 bases and J 3 bases; nucleotides not matched to a gene: 4. The CDR3 has 13 amino acids. CDR3 protein: CATDRENYNEQFF. For the CDR3, the DNA is TGTGCCACCGACAGGGAAAACTACAATGAGCAGTTCTTC. Using reference TRBV15 and TRBJ2-1 for the parts outside the CDR3, the full variable domain is DAMVIQNPRYQVTQFGKPVTLSCSQTLNHNVMYWYQQKSSQAPKLLFHYYDKDFNNEADTPDNFQSRRPNTSFCFLDIRSPGLGDTAMYLCATDRENYNEQFFGPGTRLTVL.

This clone came up once. Here the CDR3 DNA reads TGTGCCAGCAGCTTAGTAACAGGGGGTTCACCCCTCCACTTT. Translated, it gives CASSLVTGGSPLHF. The rearrangement uses TRBV7-2 and TRBJ1-6; 8 bases align to TRBD1. Trimming removed 1 base from V and 9 bases from J; junction bases left unmatched: 2. The germline V gene has CDR1 SGHTA and CDR2 FQGNSA. There are 14 residues in the CDR3. Variable domain in full (rest from reference TRBV7-2 and TRBJ1-6): GAGVSQSPSNKVTEKGKDVELRCDPISGHTALYWYRQSLGQGLEFLIYFQGNSAPDKSGLPSDRFSAERTGGSVSTLTIQRTQQEDSAVYLCASSLVTGGSPLHFGNGTRLTVT.

The V and J genes are TRBV19 and TRBJ2-7, with 10 bases identical to TRBD1. Germline V CDR1 and CDR2: LNHDA, SQIVND (reference sequence). The CDR3 covers 15 residues. Losses at the gene ends were 3 bases for V and 3 bases for J; bases not matched to a gene: 5. In DNA, the CDR3 is TGTGCCAGTAGTATCTTTGGGGACAGGGGCTACGAGCAGTACTTC. Translating gives CASSIFGDRGYEQYF.

V usage is TRBV2 and J usage is TRBJ2-7, with 9 bases lining up with TRBD1. V dropped 11 bases and J dropped 3; count of bases not matched to a gene: 5. This CDR3 comprises 12 residues. Germline CDR1 reads SNHLY; CDR2 reads FYNNEI. The CDR3 DNA follows: TGTGCCTCCGGGACAGGGATCTACGAGCAGTACTTC. Protein product: CASGTGIYEQYF.

CDR3 sequence reads: CASSWGGAVGQETQYF. CDR3 in DNA: TGTGCCAGCAGCTGGGGTGGGGCGGTCGGCCAAGAGACCCAGTACTTC. The chain is built from TRBV5-4 and TRBJ2-5, with D possibly TRBD1 on 5 matching bases. Germline CDR1 SGHNT, CDR2 YYREEE (reference sequence). V lost 3 bases and J lost 1, with 16 bases in between. The CDR3 totals 16 residues.

J is TRBJ1-3 and V is TRBV4-1; D call uncertain. This CDR3 comprises 13 residues. The germline V and J ends were trimmed by 1 base and 2 bases, with 3 bases remaining between them. Germline V gene lookup returns CDR1 MGHRA and CDR2 YSYEKL. The DNA of the CDR3 is TGCGCCAGCAGCCAAGGGCCTGGAAACACCATATATTTT. Translation gives CASSQGPGNTIYF.

The CDR3 DNA reads TGTGCCAGCAGCTTAGGGCAGGGGCCAGAGACCCAGTACTTC. Translated: CASSLGQGPETQYF. The rearrangement uses TRBV7-3 and TRBJ2-5; D is perhaps TRBD1 (6 bases). From germline, CDR1 is SGHTA and CDR2 FQGTGA. Trimming shortened V by 2 bases and J by 4 bases, and 11 bases separated the two germline ends. The CDR3 is made up of 14 amino acids.

This clone was counted at least ten times. The chain recombines TRBV19 with TRBJ2-7; 7 nucleotides match TRBD1. Germline-derived CDR1 and CDR2 are LNHDA and SQIVND (reference sequence). Trimming took 6 bases from V and 3 from J; bases not matched to a gene: 5. This CDR3 contains 13 residues. CDR3 in DNA: TGTGCCAGTAGCTCGACAGGGTTCTACGAGCAGTACTTC. Its protein product is CASSSTGFYEQYF.

With regard to this clone: The junction departs from the called germline gene at one end, perhaps through a read error. The V gene is TRBV7-9, the J gene TRBJ2-5, with 8 bases lining up with TRBD1. This CDR3 is 15 amino acids long. The germline gives CDR1 SEHNR, CDR2 FQNEAQ (reference sequence). The CDR3 region has the DNA TGTTCCAGCAGCTCCCTCCTGACAGGGGCAGAGACCCAGTACTTC. It is translated as CSSSSLLTGAETQYF.

The chain joins TRBV7-2 to TRBJ1-2, with TRBD1 matching 7 bases. With V trimmed by 2 bases and J by 3 bases, 3 bases remained unmatched. The CDR3 totals 14 residues. Germline V gene data show CDR1 as SGHTA and CDR2 as FQGNSA. CDR3 protein: CASSLIDRDYGYTF. The CDR3 DNA reads as TGTGCCAGCAGCTTAATCGACAGGGACTATGGCTACACCTTC. The whole variable domain, filled in from reference TRBV7-2 and TRBJ1-2, reads GAGVSQSPSNKVTEKGKDVELRCDPISGHTALYWYRQSLGQGLEFLIYFQGNSAPDKSGLPSDRFSAERTGGSVSTLTIQRTQQEDSAVYLCASSLIDRDYGYTFGSGTRLTVV.

The J gene is TRBJ2-1, the V gene TRBV5-6; 9 nucleotides match TRBD1. In germline, CDR1 is SGHDT, CDR2 YYEEEE. The CDR3 has 16 residues. J gave up 8 bases and V 4 bases, and 13 bases lay outside the gene matches. CDR3 region: CASSQNRGPRTDEQFF. Written as DNA, the CDR3 is TGTGCCAGCAGCCAAAACAGGGGGCCTAGGACGGATGAGCAGTTCTTC.

V is TRBV28 and J is TRBJ2-1, with TRBD2 matching over 9 bases. V lost 6 bases, J lost 0 bases, and 3 bases stayed unmatched. Germline CDR1 and CDR2: MDHEN and SYDVKM. The CDR3 is 15 amino acids. The CDR3 protein is CASSATSGSYNEQFF. As DNA, the CDR3 is TGTGCCAGCAGCGCGACTAGCGGCTCCTACAATGAGCAGTTCTTC.

This chain links TRBV28 with TRBJ2-2; D not resolved. This CDR3 comprises 13 residues. V was trimmed by 5 bases and J by 7 bases, leaving 11 bases between them. Germline V CDR1 and CDR2: MDHEN, SYDVKM. This CDR3 is CASSLRIIGELFF. The DNA for the CDR3 is TGTGCCAGCAGTCTGAGAATAATCGGGGAGCTGTTTTTT.

The chain carries TRBV7-2 and TRBJ1-5; D perhaps matches TRBD1 (5 bases). Germline CDR1 SGHTA, CDR2 FQGNSA. The CDR3 length is 15 residues. V lost 1 base, J lost 4 bases, and 11 bases lay in between. The CDR3 DNA reads as TGTGCCAGCAGCTTAGTCCGACAGCGTAATCAGCCCCAGCATTTT. It translates to CASSLVRQRNQPQHF.

The chain recombines TRBV9 with TRBJ1-1; 9 bases fit TRBD1. CDR1 is SGDLS and CDR2 is YYNGEE in the germline V gene. The CDR3 runs 13 residues. With 3 bases clipped from V and 6 bases from J, the junction kept 3 bases outside the gene matches. The CDR3 loop reads CASSGTGGSEAFF. The CDR3 DNA is TGTGCCAGCAGCGGAACAGGGGGCTCTGAAGCTTTCTTT.

The chain combines TRBV6-4 with TRBJ2-3; 7 bases map to TRBD1. Losses at the gene ends were 0 bases for V and 0 bases for J; bases not matched to a gene: 3. Germline values: CDR1 MRHNA, CDR2 SNTAGT. This CDR3 is 16 amino acids long. CDR3 region: CASSDSGTESTDTQYF. DNA for the CDR3: TGTGCCAGCAGTGACTCCGGGACAGAAAGCACAGATACGCAGTATTTT.

The rearrangement uses TRBV19 and TRBJ2-1, with 14 bases that match TRBD2. With 3 bases clipped from V and 8 bases from J, the junction kept 6 bases outside the gene matches. Germline values: CDR1 LNHDA, CDR2 SQIVND (reference sequence). CDR3 size: 16 residues. The CDR3, as DNA: TGTGCCAGTAGTATCTTAGGACTAGCGGGAGGTGATGAGCAGTTCTTC. Protein sequence: CASSILGLAGGDEQFF.

The CDR3 sequence is CASSLPGAWDNPYEQYF. DNA for the CDR3: TGTGCCAGCAGCTTGCCTGGAGCCTGGGACAATCCCTACGAGCAGTACTTC. The chain recombines TRBV5-6 with TRBJ2-7; D perhaps matches TRBD1 (6 bases). Germline V gene data show CDR1 as SGHDT and CDR2 as YYEEEE. The CDR3 contains 17 residues. Between the trimmed V and J ends, which lost 1 base and 2 bases, there was a span of 19 bases.

The chain links TRBV29-1 to TRBJ2-5; 9 bases line up with TRBD2. The J segment lost 1 base and the V segment lost 6 bases, leaving 6 bases of the junction unmatched. Germline V gene sequence: CDR1 SQVTM, CDR2 ANQGSEA. The length of the CDR3 is 14 residues. The DNA of the CDR3 is TGCAGCGTGCGACTAGCGGAAACCCAAGAGACCCAGTACTTC. Its translation is CSVRLAETQETQYF.

The V and J genes are TRBV2 and TRBJ1-2; 7 bases are a match to TRBD1. The junction had 6 bases not matched to a gene; V was cut back by 11 bases and J by 3 bases. The CDR3 contains 12 residues. Germline V gene sequence: CDR1 SNHLY, CDR2 FYNNEI. CDR3 residues: CAVHRGHYGYTF. In DNA form, the CDR3 reads TGTGCCGTTCACAGGGGCCACTATGGCTACACCTTC.

The chain employs TRBV5-1 and TRBJ2-1; D might be TRBD1 (5 bases). Deletions cut 4 bases from V and 4 bases from J, with 9 bases between. Germline V CDR1 and CDR2: SGHRS, YFSETQ. This CDR3 is 13 amino acids long. In DNA form, the CDR3 reads TGCGCCAGCAGCGGAGCAGGGTACAATGAGCAGTTCTTC. Its translation: CASSGAGYNEQFF.

The chain links TRBV6-5 to TRBJ1-1; D uncertain. The CDR3 spans 10 residues. V lost 7 bases and J 11 bases, leaving 11 bases between the germline ends. The germline V gene has CDR1 MNHEY and CDR2 SVGAGI. CDR3: CASTQLSAFF. CDR3 sequence (DNA): TGTGCCAGCACACAGCTTTCGGCTTTCTTT.

CDR3 sequence (DNA): TGTGCCAGCAGCTTAAGACAGAACTATGGCTACACCTTC. This sequence encodes CASSLRQNYGYTF. The rearrangement uses TRBV13 and TRBJ1-2; D might be TRBD1 (5 bases). Trimming took 2 bases from V and 2 from J, leaving 6 bases between them. The CDR3 consists of 13 residues. Germline assignment: CDR1 PRHDT and CDR2 FYEKMQ (reference sequence).

The V call is TRBV4-3, the J call TRBJ2-1; 7 bases align to TRBD2. The CDR3 loop spans 15 amino acids. V shed 0 bases, J shed 3 bases, and the junction held 2 bases outside the gene matches. Germline assignment: CDR1 LGHNA and CDR2 YSLEER. In DNA, the CDR3 is TGCGCCAGCAGCCAAGATCCTAGCGGCTACAATGAGCAGTTCTTC. Its protein product is CASSQDPSGYNEQFF.

The chain joins TRBV28 to TRBJ1-3; 7 bases are a match to TRBD1. V lost 5 bases, J lost 4 bases, and 8 bases stayed unmatched. There are 15 residues in the CDR3. Germline V lookup: CDR1 MDHEN, CDR2 SYDVKM. The CDR3 DNA reads TGTGCCAGCAGTCTAGGGGGCGCGATAGGAAACACCATATATTTT. The encoded protein is CASSLGGAIGNTIYF.

This sequence joins TRBV2 and TRBJ1-1, with 8 bases that match TRBD1. V gave up 3 bases and J gave up 8 bases; unmatched junction bases: 8. From germline, CDR1 is SNHLY and CDR2 FYNNEI. This CDR3 region has 14 residues. As DNA, the CDR3 is TGTGCCAGCAGTGACCGGCAGGGGGCCTGGGAAGCTTTCTTT. Its protein product is CASSDRQGAWEAFF.

V gene TRBV18 combines with J gene TRBJ2-3, with D possibly being TRBD2 (6 bases). CDR1 and CDR2 from the germline V gene are KGHSH and LQKENI. The CDR3 sequence is 15 residues long. V was cut by 1 base and J by 8 bases, with 16 bases left in between. CDR3 protein: CASSPLAEPGGTQYF. CDR3 sequence (DNA): TGTGCCAGCTCACCACTAGCGGAGCCGGGTGGTACGCAGTATTTT.

A few counts support this clone. The chain has TRBV4-2 and TRBJ1-1, with TRBD1 as a possible D gene (5 bases). CDR1 and CDR2 from the germline V gene are LGHNA and YNFKEQ. The CDR3 is made up of 14 amino acids. Trimming pared 0 bases from V and 4 bases from J, leaving 9 bases between. The CDR3 bases are TGTGCCAGCAGCCAAGATTCGACAGTCACTGAAGCTTTCTTT. Translated, it gives CASSQDSTVTEAFF.